The 25 T cell receptor beta chains listed next were all sequenced from one sample in a study of blood T cell repertoires in COVID-19. Libraries were prepared by immunoSEQ multiplex PCR; TCRdb keeps only in-frame clonotypes and omits some of them. Of around 100,000 clones listed, approximately 80% are singletons. What was sequenced was peripheral blood. These receptors originate from a man aged 65-85 years with active or convalescent COVID-19.

This chain uses TRBV5-1 with TRBJ2-7, with a tentative D call TRBD1 (6 bases). Per germline, CDR1 SGHRS and CDR2 YFSETQ. The CDR3 spans 14 residues. V was clipped by 4 bases and J by 4 bases, with 15 bases between them. The CDR3 bases are TGCGCCAGCAGCCCCCCCGGGACATCTTACGAGCAGTACTTC. It encodes CASSPPGTSYEQYF.

In its sample, this clone was seen once. This chain connects TRBV27 to TRBJ2-2; 12 bases fit TRBD1. The CDR3 length is 16 residues. Germline trimming cut 3 bases from V and 5 bases from J; bases unmatched to any gene: 4. Per the germline V gene, CDR1 is MNHEY and CDR2 is SMNVEV (reference sequence). The CDR3 here is CASSLGQGALTGELFF. The CDR3 DNA reads TGTGCCAGCAGTTTGGGACAGGGGGCGCTGACCGGGGAGCTGTTTTTT.

The chain combines TRBV7-9 with TRBJ2-5; D is undetermined. CDR1 and CDR2 (germline): SEHNR, FQNEAQ (reference sequence). The CDR3 sequence is 13 residues long. Trimming pared 1 base from V and 0 bases from J, leaving 3 bases between. CDR3 nucleotide sequence: TGTGCCAGCAGCTTAGTCTACCAAGAGACCCAGTACTTC. It is translated as CASSLVYQETQYF.

This chain links TRBV28 with TRBJ1-5; 7 bases map to TRBD1. The germline V gene has CDR1 MDHEN and CDR2 SYDVKM. V lost 5 bases, J lost 2 bases, and 3 bases stayed unmatched. The CDR3 length is 14 residues. The CDR3 bases are TGTGCCAGCAGTGTCGGACAGGGCAATCAGCCCCAGCATTTT. It encodes CASSVGQGNQPQHF.

This sequence joins TRBV5-6 and TRBJ1-6; D ambiguous. Trimming cost V 1 base and J 0 bases, with 11 bases left between them. The germline V gene encodes CDR1 SGHDT and CDR2 YYEEEE. There are 17 residues in the CDR3. CDR3 protein: CASSLNDYSSYNSPLHF. The CDR3 DNA sequence: TGTGCCAGCAGCTTGAACGATTATAGCTCCTATAATTCACCCCTCCACTTT.

The chain links TRBV2 to TRBJ2-2; 9 bases match TRBD1. CDR3 length: 14 residues. Per germline, CDR1 SNHLY and CDR2 FYNNEI. V was clipped by 10 bases and J by 5 bases; unmatched bases: 8. The CDR3 DNA reads as TGTGCCACGTCCGGGACAGGGCGTACCGGGGAGCTGTTTTTT. This sequence encodes CATSGTGRTGELFF. Together with reference TRBV2 and TRBJ2-2, the CDR3 gives the full variable domain: EPEVTQTPSHQVTQMGQEVILRCVPISNHLYFYWYRQILGQKVEFLVSFYNNEISEKSEIFDDQFSVERPDGSNFTLKIRSTKLEDSAMYFCATSGTGRTGELFFGEGSRLTVL.

This clone has just one count. The rearrangement uses TRBV27 and TRBJ1-2; 9 positions match TRBD1. CDR3 length: 17 residues. From germline, CDR1 is MNHEY and CDR2 SMNVEV (reference sequence). J was trimmed by 4 bases and V by 3 bases; bases with no gene match: 12. In nucleotides, the CDR3 is TGTGCCAGCAGTTTGGGGCGGACAGGGGACCTAGGCTATGGCTACACCTTC. Its protein is CASSLGRTGDLGYGYTF.

This clone occurred a few times. The J gene is TRBJ2-7, the V gene TRBV19; 14 nucleotides match TRBD2. V gave up 4 bases and J gave up 6 bases; unmatched junction bases: 5. Germline V CDR1 and CDR2: LNHDA, SQIVND (reference sequence). The CDR3 sequence is 15 residues long. CDR3 DNA: TGTGCCAGTAGTACCAGACTAGCGGGAGGGCGCGAGCAGTACTTC. This gives the protein CASSTRLAGGREQYF.

The chain employs TRBV7-9 and TRBJ1-1, with TRBD1 identical over 8 bases. The CDR3 totals 15 residues. Germline V gene lookup returns CDR1 SEHNR and CDR2 FQNEAQ (reference sequence). The J segment lost 6 bases and the V segment lost 5 bases, leaving 11 bases of the junction unmatched. The CDR3 loop is CASSRALSGGPEAFF. The CDR3 DNA reads TGTGCCAGCAGCCGAGCGCTATCAGGGGGCCCTGAAGCTTTCTTT. The whole variable domain, filled in from reference TRBV7-9 and TRBJ1-1, reads DTGVSQNPRHKITKRGQNVTFRCDPISEHNRLYWYRQTLGQGPEFLTYFQNEAQLEKSRLLSDRFSAERPKGSFSTLEIQRTEQGDSAMYLCASSRALSGGPEAFFGQGTRLTVV.

DNA of the CDR3: TGTGCCAGCAGCCAAGGGGCTAGCGGCCAAATAGGGGATACGCAGTATTTT. Translation: CASSQGASGQIGDTQYF. The J gene is TRBJ2-3, the V gene TRBV4-2; TRBD2 matches 7 bases. The CDR3 covers 17 residues. From germline, CDR1 is LGHNA and CDR2 YNFKEQ. Trimming cost V 1 base and J 6 bases; bases outside gene matches: 13.

The CDR3 nucleotides are TGCGCCAGCAGTGAGTCGATTCTAGCGGGAGTATATGAGCAGTTCTTC. As protein: CASSESILAGVYEQFF. The chain joins TRBV10-1 to TRBJ2-1; TRBD2 aligns across 10 bases. The trim removed 0 bases at V and 8 bases at J, leaving 7 bases unmatched. CDR1 and CDR2 (germline): WNHNN, SYGVQD (reference sequence). CDR3 length: 16 residues.

This chain uses TRBV19 with TRBJ1-5; D is possibly TRBD1 (5 bases). Looked up from germline, CDR1 is LNHDA and CDR2 is SQIVND (reference sequence). The V and J ends lost 3 bases and 2 bases respectively, with 17 bases between them. This CDR3 is 17 amino acids long. The CDR3: CASSMGIRATGNQPQHF. CDR3 nucleotide sequence: TGTGCCAGTAGTATGGGCATAAGGGCGACAGGCAATCAGCCCCAGCATTTT.

V gene TRBV10-2 combines with J gene TRBJ2-1; 9 bases are shared with TRBD2. Trimming removed 1 base from V and 9 bases from J; junction bases left unmatched: 16. Germline-derived CDR1 and CDR2 are WSHSY and SAAADI. CDR3 length: 18 amino acids. CDR3 coding DNA: TGCGCCAGCAGTGAGTGGGATAGCGGGAGTCATCGGGAGCTTGAGCAGTTCTTC. Protein: CASSEWDSGSHRELEQFF.

This clone was found once. This chain uses TRBV27 with TRBJ2-7, with 7 positions matching TRBD2. This CDR3 is 14 amino acids long. The germline V gene encodes CDR1 MNHEY and CDR2 SMNVEV (reference sequence). Trimming removed 2 bases from V and 4 bases from J; junction bases left unmatched: 5. CDR3 sequence reads: CASSLDGRRYEQYF. CDR3 DNA sequence: TGTGCCAGCAGTTTAGACGGGAGGAGATACGAGCAGTACTTC.

This clone was seen just once. J is TRBJ2-7 and V is TRBV11-2, with a tentative D call TRBD2 (7 bases). Per germline, CDR1 SGHAT and CDR2 FQNNGV. The CDR3 totals 15 residues. Trimming took 3 bases from V and 5 from J, leaving 17 bases between them. The CDR3 loop is CASSFYLGGGDEQYF. The CDR3 nucleotides are TGTGCCAGCAGCTTCTATCTAGGGGGAGGGGACGAGCAGTACTTC.

The chain couples TRBV12-3 or TRBV12-4 to TRBJ1-2; D is ambiguous. The V end lost 1 base, the J end lost 5 bases, and 5 bases lay between the germline ends. This CDR3 has 12 amino acids. The CDR3 region has the DNA TGTGCCAGCAGTTTAGGGGAGTATGGCTACACCTTC. Residues: CASSLGEYGYTF.

This clone has a single count. The chain recombines TRBV15 with TRBJ2-7; 9 bases align to TRBD1. The germline V gene has CDR1 LNHNV and CDR2 YYDKDF (reference sequence). V dropped 1 base and J dropped 5; count of bases not matched to a gene: 6. The CDR3 loop spans 15 amino acids. CDR3 nucleotide sequence: TGTGCCACCAGCAGAGGTAGGACAGGGGTTAACGAGCAGTACTTC. As protein: CATSRGRTGVNEQYF. Drawing the rest from reference TRBV15 and TRBJ2-7, the complete variable domain is DAMVIQNPRYQVTQFGKPVTLSCSQTLNHNVMYWYQQKSSQAPKLLFHYYDKDFNNEADTPDNFQSRRPNTSFCFLDIRSPGLGDTAMYLCATSRGRTGVNEQYFGPGTRLTVT.

This rearrangement joins TRBV7-9 to TRBJ1-4, with D perhaps TRBD1 (6 bases). CDR1 is SEHNR and CDR2 is FQNEAQ in the germline V gene (reference sequence). CDR3 size: 15 residues. The germline V and J ends were trimmed by 4 bases and 8 bases, with 17 bases remaining between them. The DNA of the CDR3 is TGTGCCAGCAGCTCAAACAACAGGGATCAGGAAAAACTGTTTTTT. This gives the protein CASSSNNRDQEKLFF.

A word on this clone: This may arise from a read error, as a much more abundant clone is one base away. At the DNA level, this CDR3 is encoded by other sequences in the same sample as well. The chain carries TRBV2 and TRBJ1-2, with D unresolved. Germline V gene sequence: CDR1 SNHLY, CDR2 FYNNEI. With 4 bases removed from V and 5 bases from J, the gap between germline ends came to 5 bases. This CDR3 spans 11 amino acids. The CDR3 protein is CASSGGYGYTF. The CDR3 region has the DNA TGTGCCAGCAGTGGAGGATATGGCTACACCTTC.

CDR3 residues: CASTFWTGGIYDQPQHF. The CDR3 bases are TGCGCCAGCACCTTCTGGACAGGGGGTATATACGATCAGCCCCAGCATTTT. The chain links TRBV5-1 to TRBJ1-5; 10 bases match TRBD1. The CDR3 has 17 residues. Unmatched junction bases numbered 14, after V lost 6 bases and J lost 5 bases. In germline, CDR1 is SGHRS, CDR2 YFSETQ.

The chain uses TRBV5-8 and TRBJ2-6; D perhaps matches TRBD1 (5 bases). The CDR3 loop spans 15 amino acids. Deletions cut 3 bases from V and 1 base from J, with 8 bases between. Germline CDR1 reads SGHTS; CDR2 reads YDEGEE. The CDR3 DNA reads as TGTGCCAGCAGCTACAGGCTGTCTGGGGCCAACGTCCTGACTTTC. It specifies CASSYRLSGANVLTF.

This clone has just a few counts. The chain recombines TRBV7-9 with TRBJ2-1; 8 positions match TRBD2. V was pared by 1 base and J by 4 bases, with 6 bases of the junction left unmatched. The CDR3 runs to 16 residues. In germline, CDR1 is SEHNR, CDR2 FQNEAQ (reference sequence). The CDR3 coding sequence is TGTGCCAGCAGCTTAGTGCTAGCGGGTACATACAATGAGCAGTTCTTC. Its protein is CASSLVLAGTYNEQFF.

This clone was observed a few times. J is TRBJ1-4 and V is TRBV18, with D uncertain. The J call is doubtful: the DNA matches TRBJ2-2 better. The CDR3 loop spans 12 amino acids. From germline, CDR1 is KGHSH and CDR2 LQKENI. CDR3 sequence: CASSPRHRELFF. The DNA of the CDR3 is TGTGCCAGCTCACCAAGGCACAGGGAGCTGTTTTTT.

The rearrangement joins TRBV9 to TRBJ2-1, with D possibly being TRBD2 (7 bases). V lost 4 bases and J lost 7, with 21 bases in between. CDR3 length: 16 amino acids. The germline V gene has CDR1 SGDLS and CDR2 YYNGEE. This CDR3 reads CASSPRGRGSGNEQFF. The CDR3 nucleotides read TGTGCCAGCAGCCCCCGGGGGCGGGGGTCAGGGAATGAGCAGTTCTTC.

The gene calls are TRBV5-8 and TRBJ2-3; possibly TRBD2 for D (5 bases). This CDR3 is 15 amino acids long. The V and J ends lost 2 bases and 0 bases respectively, with 10 bases between them. Germline assignment: CDR1 SGHTS and CDR2 YDEGEE. The CDR3 nucleotides are TGTGCCAGCAGCTTAGGACTGACTAGCACAGATACGCAGTATTTT. Translation gives CASSLGLTSTDTQYF. Variable domain in full (rest from reference TRBV5-8 and TRBJ2-3): EAGVTQSPTHLIKTRGQQATLRCSPISGHTSVYWYQQALGLGLQFLLWYDEGEERNRGNFPPRFSGRQFPNYSSELNVNALELEDSALYLCASSLGLTSTDTQYFGPGTRLTVL.